Below, 32 T cell receptor beta chains from the same sample are listed, as sequenced in a study of glioma-infiltrating T cells after dendritic cell vaccination (dated by TCRdb to 2016 to 2017). Library construction relied on the immunoSEQ multiplex PCR assay. The immuneACCESS repertoire file appears here via TCRdb, limited to in-frame rearrangements. These files lack a portion of the clones; in checked studies, under half of the deficit traces to unresolved V genes, and the cause of the others is not known. In this sample the table shows approximately 99,000 clones, around 80% of which occur a single time. The leading ten clones occupy around 5.4% of the sample. The sample's time point label is to be understood as: after dendritic cell vaccination, including at tumor progression/relapse. The sequences come from blood, collected after dendritic cell vaccination. These receptors came from a human donor with glioblastoma.

This chain links TRBV28 with TRBJ2-7, with TRBD1 as a possible D gene (6 bases). The V end was cut by 4 bases, the J end by 6 bases, with 10 bases between. The CDR3 spans 12 residues. Germline V gives CDR1 MDHEN, CDR2 SYDVKM. CDR3 protein: CASSSQGLEQYF. CDR3 coding DNA: TGTGCCAGCAGTTCTCAGGGGCTCGAGCAGTACTTC.

The rearrangement uses TRBV6-5 and TRBJ2-5, with a weak D call TRBD2 (5 bases). The CDR3 is 13 residues long. Germline V gene data show CDR1 as MNHEY and CDR2 as SVGAGI. Deletions cut 6 bases from V and 4 bases from J, with 12 bases between. CDR3 protein: CASRLSGVETQYF. DNA for the CDR3: TGTGCCAGCAGACTATCCGGGGTAGAGACCCAGTACTTC.

The genes are TRBV6-5 and TRBJ2-7; the D gene is possibly TRBD2 (5 bases). Trimming left V 5 bases short and J 6 bases short, with 17 bases between. Germline CDR1 is MNHEY and CDR2 is SVGAGI. The CDR3 is 14 residues long. CDR3 residues: CASSRHGVSLEQYF. As DNA, the CDR3 is TGTGCCAGCAGTCGACACGGGGTTTCCCTCGAGCAGTACTTC.

The rearrangement uses TRBV6-6 and TRBJ2-7; D may be TRBD2 (6 bases). V lost 4 bases to trimming and J lost 6 bases, with 10 bases between them. Per the germline V gene, CDR1 is MNHNY and CDR2 is SVGAGI (reference sequence). CDR3 length: 12 amino acids. The CDR3 DNA sequence: TGTGCCAGCAGTTCCCCGACTAGCGAGCAGTACTTC. Amino acid sequence: CASSSPTSEQYF.

The chain recombines TRBV28 with TRBJ1-1; D gene uncertain. This CDR3 spans 16 amino acids. With 3 bases removed from V and 0 bases from J, the gap between germline ends came to 14 bases. Germline CDR1 and CDR2: MDHEN and SYDVKM. The CDR3 sequence is CASSFNWAAMNTEAFF. The CDR3, as DNA: TGTGCCAGCAGTTTTAATTGGGCAGCCATGAACACTGAAGCTTTCTTT.

Only a few counts were recorded for this clone. CDR3 region: CASKRSDTGYGYTF. The CDR3 DNA reads TGTGCCAGCAAGCGGAGCGACACGGGCTATGGCTACACCTTC. This chain joins TRBV6-5 and TRBJ1-2; D call uncertain. CDR3 length: 14 amino acids. The V end was cut by 7 bases, the J end by 4 bases, with 16 bases between. In germline, CDR1 is MNHEY, CDR2 SVGAGI.

The J gene is TRBJ1-1, the V gene TRBV5-1, with D possibly TRBD1 on 6 matching bases. V was clipped by 4 bases and J by 1 base, with 11 bases between them. The germline CDR1 and CDR2 sequences are SGHRS and YFSETQ. This CDR3 has 14 amino acids. CDR3 region: CASSGVGGNTEAFF. CDR3 bases: TGCGCCAGCAGCGGGGTAGGGGGGAACACTGAAGCTTTCTTT.

V and J are TRBV18 and TRBJ2-5; D is undetermined. V lost 2 bases, J lost 4 bases, and 8 bases lay in between. The CDR3 spans 13 residues. Germline V gene sequence: CDR1 KGHSH, CDR2 LQKENI. Here the CDR3 DNA reads TGTGCCAGCTCACCAACAGCCGGAGAGACCCAGTACTTC. The encoded protein is CASSPTAGETQYF. Together with reference TRBV18 and TRBJ2-5, the CDR3 gives the full variable domain: NAGVMQNPRHLVRRRGQEARLRCSPMKGHSHVYWYRQLPEEGLKFMVYLQKENIIDESGMPKERFSAEFPKEGPSILRIQQVVRGDSAAYFCASSPTAGETQYFGPGTRLLVL.

V and J are TRBV18 and TRBJ1-2; D is perhaps TRBD1 (5 bases). V gave up 3 bases and J gave up 0 bases, with 14 bases separating them. Germline CDR1 is KGHSH and CDR2 is LQKENI. This CDR3 region has 16 residues. The CDR3, as DNA: TGTGCCAGCTCACCGAGCCCGACAGAGACTAACTATGGCTACACCTTC. Amino acid sequence: CASSPSPTETNYGYTF. Filled out from reference TRBV18 and TRBJ1-2, the complete variable domain reads NAGVMQNPRHLVRRRGQEARLRCSPMKGHSHVYWYRQLPEEGLKFMVYLQKENIIDESGMPKERFSAEFPKEGPSILRIQQVVRGDSAAYFCASSPSPTETNYGYTFGSGTRLTVV.

The gene calls are TRBV19 and TRBJ1-6, with 9 bases lining up with TRBD1. CDR3 length: 16 residues. V lost 4 bases to trimming and J lost 8 bases; unmatched junction nucleotides: 9. The germline gives CDR1 LNHDA, CDR2 SQIVND (reference sequence). This CDR3 is CASSKLTGGKDSPLHF. The DNA for the CDR3 is TGTGCCAGTAGTAAACTGACAGGGGGGAAGGATTCACCCCTCCACTTT. Drawing the rest from reference TRBV19 and TRBJ1-6, the complete variable domain is DGGITQSPKYLFRKEGQNVTLSCEQNLNHDAMYWYRQDPGQGLRLIYYSQIVNDFQKGDIAEGYSVSREKKESFPLTVTSAQKNPTAFYLCASSKLTGGKDSPLHFGNGTRLTVT.

This clone was counted a single time. J is TRBJ1-2 and V is TRBV6-6, with 7 bases lining up with TRBD1. CDR1 is MNHNY, CDR2 SVGAGI, per germline (reference sequence). Trimming removed 10 bases from V and 4 bases from J; junction bases left unmatched: 9. There are 13 residues in the CDR3. For the CDR3, the DNA is TGTGCCACGGTAGGGACAGAGAGCTATGGCTACACCTTC. Translating it yields CATVGTESYGYTF.

The CDR3 sequence: CASSSMGLAGAEEQFF. CDR3 sequence (DNA): TGTGCCAGCAGCTCGATGGGACTAGCGGGAGCGGAAGAGCAGTTCTTC. This sequence joins TRBV11-3 and TRBJ2-1, with TRBD2 matching over 14 bases. This CDR3 has 16 residues. Germline assignment: CDR1 SGHNT and CDR2 YENEEA. V shed 4 bases, J shed 10 bases, and the junction held 9 bases outside the gene matches.

As concerns this clone: The sample holds other DNA sequences that translate to the same CDR3. The CDR3 bases are TGCGCCAGCAGCTTGGCTAGCGGGTCCTACAATGAGCAGTTCTTC. As protein: CASSLASGSYNEQFF. This chain links TRBV5-1 with TRBJ2-1; 8 nucleotides line up with TRBD2. The junction had 0 bases not matched to a gene; V was cut back by 0 bases and J by 1 base. The CDR3 runs 15 residues. The V gene's germline CDR1 is SGHRS and CDR2 YFSETQ.

The chain combines TRBV5-4 with TRBJ2-7; 10 nucleotides align to TRBD1. This CDR3 is 14 amino acids long. Germline V gene lookup returns CDR1 SGHNT and CDR2 YYREEE (reference sequence). With 4 bases clipped from V and 5 bases from J, the junction kept 6 bases outside the gene matches. The CDR3 here is CASSVGQGRNEQYF. For the CDR3, the DNA is TGTGCCAGCAGCGTGGGACAGGGGAGGAACGAGCAGTACTTC.

The V and J genes are TRBV15 and TRBJ2-2; D is perhaps TRBD2 (6 bases). The germline CDR1 and CDR2 sequences are LNHNV and YYDKDF (reference sequence). V lost 11 bases to trimming and J lost 5 bases, with 18 bases between them. The CDR3 runs to 14 residues. The CDR3 bases are TGTGCCGCCAAGGAGGGCCGGAAAACCGGGGAGCTGTTTTTT. Translation gives CAAKEGRKTGELFF.

The chain is built from TRBV7-9 and TRBJ1-2; D remains unclear. Per germline, CDR1 SEHNR and CDR2 FQNEAQ (reference sequence). This CDR3 comprises 14 residues. V was cut by 2 bases and J by 3 bases, with 10 bases left in between. The CDR3 nucleotides are TGTGCCAGCAGCTTAATCCCCCCGGACTATGGCTACACCTTC. Its translation is CASSLIPPDYGYTF.

V usage is TRBV9 and J usage is TRBJ2-1; TRBD1 is a possible D gene (6 bases). The CDR3 spans 14 residues. From germline, CDR1 is SGDLS and CDR2 YYNGEE. Trimming left V 1 base short and J 4 bases short, with 9 bases between. CDR3 nucleotides: TGTGCCAGCAGCGTAACAGGGTTTTACAATGAGCAGTTCTTC. The encoded protein is CASSVTGFYNEQFF.

The V call is TRBV27, the J call TRBJ2-7, with D maybe TRBD2 (6 bases). There are 15 residues in the CDR3. Germline values: CDR1 MNHEY, CDR2 SMNVEV (reference sequence). Trimming took off 1 base at V and 5 bases at J, with 15 bases between the two ends. CDR3: CASSLYGSTVDEQYF. CDR3 in DNA: TGTGCCAGCAGTTTATACGGGAGTACGGTAGACGAGCAGTACTTC.

The chain has TRBV7-3 and TRBJ2-7; 8 bases are a match to TRBD1. Germline loops: CDR1 SGHTA, CDR2 FQGTGA. The J segment lost 2 bases and the V segment lost 5 bases, leaving 5 bases of the junction unmatched. This CDR3 contains 14 residues. CDR3 sequence (DNA): TGTGCCAGCAGCCCCAGGGGGCGCCCCTACGAGCAGTACTTC. Protein: CASSPRGRPYEQYF.

The chain links TRBV30 to TRBJ1-3; D may be TRBD1 (5 bases). Deletions cut 3 bases from V and 4 bases from J, with 16 bases between. The length of the CDR3 is 15 residues. Germline V gives CDR1 GTSNPN, CDR2 SVGIG (reference sequence). The CDR3 loop is CAWSLMGPTGNTIYF. For the CDR3, the DNA is TGTGCCTGGAGCCTTATGGGGCCCACAGGAAACACCATATATTTT.

The chain uses TRBV5-1 and TRBJ1-2, with TRBD1 identical over 9 bases. The CDR3 contains 14 residues. J gave up 6 bases and V 0 bases, and 3 bases lay outside the gene matches. Per the germline V gene, CDR1 is SGHRS and CDR2 is YFSETQ. CDR3 amino acids: CASSLGRTGDGYTF. The CDR3, as DNA: TGCGCCAGCAGCTTGGGTCGGACAGGGGATGGCTACACCTTC.

The chain has TRBV27 and TRBJ1-1; 9 bases align to TRBD1. CDR1 and CDR2 (germline): MNHEY, SMNVEV (reference sequence). This CDR3 has 14 amino acids. The ends lost 4 bases at V and 1 base at J; junction bases unmatched: 1. CDR3 amino acids: CASSSGQGNTEAFF. Written as DNA, the CDR3 is TGTGCCAGCAGTTCGGGACAGGGGAACACTGAAGCTTTCTTT.

The J gene is TRBJ2-7, the V gene TRBV7-9, with a weak D call TRBD2 (6 bases). The CDR3 has 15 amino acids. V was cut by 5 bases and J by 2 bases, with 16 bases left in between. Looked up from germline, CDR1 is SEHNR and CDR2 is FQNEAQ (reference sequence). The CDR3 is CASSAPGGDPYEQYF. Here the CDR3 DNA reads TGTGCCAGCAGCGCCCCCGGCGGGGACCCCTACGAGCAGTACTTC.

This clone was observed a handful of times. This chain links TRBV10-2 with TRBJ1-2, with D perhaps matching TRBD1 (6 bases). This CDR3 is 15 amino acids long. Trimming took 3 bases from V and 4 from J, leaving 15 bases between them. Germline V gives CDR1 WSHSY, CDR2 SAAADI. This chain's CDR3 is CASSDSRGRSYGYTF. CDR3 nucleotides: TGCGCCAGCAGTGATTCGCGGGGGCGGAGCTATGGCTACACCTTC.

The chain links TRBV19 to TRBJ2-4; TRBD1 matches at 8 bases. This CDR3 has 17 amino acids. With 5 bases clipped from V and 1 base from J, the junction kept 10 bases outside the gene matches. Germline assignment: CDR1 LNHDA and CDR2 SQIVND (reference sequence). The CDR3 nucleotides are TGTGCCAGTAGTTCGCACCAGGGGGCCTCGGCCAAAAACATTCAGTACTTC. It encodes CASSSHQGASAKNIQYF.

This clone was counted between two and nine times. The chain employs TRBV10-3 and TRBJ1-2; D gene unclear. The CDR3 loop spans 12 amino acids. Germline values: CDR1 ENHRY, CDR2 SYGVKD. V lost 2 bases, J lost 5 bases, and 6 bases lay in between. CDR3 protein: CAISEAGYGYTF. CDR3 nucleotide sequence: TGTGCCATCAGTGAGGCGGGTTATGGCTACACCTTC.

The gene calls are TRBV6-5 and TRBJ1-2; maybe TRBD1 (6 bases). The CDR3 is 13 residues long. Germline V CDR1 and CDR2: MNHEY, SVGAGI. V lost 6 bases, J lost 4 bases, and 12 bases lay in between. CDR3 nucleotides: TGTGCCAGCAGACCAGGGACATCCTATGGCTACACCTTC. It encodes CASRPGTSYGYTF.

The chain links TRBV5-1 to TRBJ2-2; 7 nucleotides line up with TRBD1. CDR3 length: 15 amino acids. Trimming cost V 9 bases and J 0 bases; bases outside gene matches: 8. Germline CDR1 SGHRS, CDR2 YFSETQ. The CDR3 here is CATQGGPPNTGELFF. CDR3 nucleotides: TGCGCCACCCAAGGGGGCCCTCCGAACACCGGGGAGCTGTTTTTT.

The chain is built from TRBV7-2 and TRBJ2-7; 8 bases align to TRBD1. Germline lookup yields CDR1 SGHTA and CDR2 FQGNSA. Losses at the gene ends were 5 bases for V and 0 bases for J; bases not matched to a gene: 6. The CDR3 is made up of 15 amino acids. CDR3 nucleotides: TGTGCCAGCAGCGCCATGACAGGGGTCTCCTACGAGCAGTACTTC. This sequence encodes CASSAMTGVSYEQYF.

The V call is TRBV28, the J call TRBJ1-1, with D possibly matching TRBD1 (6 bases). Trimming took 3 bases from V and 1 from J, leaving 12 bases between them. This CDR3 comprises 15 residues. Germline lookup yields CDR1 MDHEN and CDR2 SYDVKM. The CDR3 nucleotides are TGTGCCAGCAGTTTCCCAGCAGGGGAGAACACTGAAGCTTTCTTT. Its protein product is CASSFPAGENTEAFF.

V gene TRBV7-3 combines with J gene TRBJ2-2; a weak D match, TRBD2 (5 bases). The CDR3 is 17 amino acids. CDR1 SGHTA and CDR2 FQGTGA come from the germline V gene. Between the trimmed V and J ends, which lost 0 bases and 5 bases, there was a span of 16 bases. The CDR3 region is CASSLTSLRAGTGELFF. The DNA for the CDR3 is TGTGCCAGCAGCTTAACTAGTTTGAGGGCCGGTACCGGGGAGCTGTTTTTT. Combining the CDR3 with reference TRBV7-3 and TRBJ2-2 gives the whole variable domain GAGVSQTPSNKVTEKGKYVELRCDPISGHTALYWYRQSLGQGPEFLIYFQGTGAADDSGLPNDRFFAVRPEGSVSTLKIQRTERGDSAVYLCASSLTSLRAGTGELFFGEGSRLTVL.

With respect to this clone: Other DNA sequences within the sample encode an identical CDR3. This chain joins TRBV9 and TRBJ2-7; D uncertain. CDR3 size: 14 residues. Germline values: CDR1 SGDLS, CDR2 YYNGEE. Trimming took off 0 bases at V and 0 bases at J, with 7 bases between the two ends. Here the CDR3 reads CASSVGPGSYEQYF. The CDR3 DNA reads as TGTGCCAGCAGCGTAGGGCCGGGCTCCTACGAGCAGTACTTC.